What follows are 19 T cell receptor beta chains derived from one specimen sequenced in a study of beta chain features in type 1 diabetes. General study findings and limits: TCRB CDR3 length was moderately but significantly reduced in all four CD4+ subsets of Type 1 diabetes patients.

No cognate antigen is known for these TCRs. Expressed TCRB transcripts got sequenced, as all isolated RNA was reverse transcribed. Profiling relied on immunoSEQ multiplex PCR, and the TCRdb table lists in-frame clones only, not all of them. This sample has 250,000 to 300,000 clones, with about 24% found just once. The sequenced material came from naive CD4+ T cells from blood. Source of these receptors: a woman aged 30 to 39 with type 1 diabetes.

The V gene is TRBV30, the J gene TRBJ1-3; perhaps TRBD1 as D (5 bases). CDR1 and CDR2 (germline): GTSNPN, SVGIG (reference sequence). V lost 2 bases to trimming and J lost 5 bases, with 10 bases between them. The CDR3 sequence is 13 residues long. CDR3 DNA: TGTGCCTGGAGTCAGGGAGGGAGAAACACCATATATTTT. Its translation: CAWSQGGRNTIYF.

About this clone: In the same sample, other DNA sequences code for this CDR3. The gene calls are TRBV30 and TRBJ1-2; D gene ambiguous. The CDR3 has 12 residues. V was pared by 3 bases and J by 2 bases, with 7 bases between. Germline CDR1 and CDR2: GTSNPN and SVGIG (reference sequence). The CDR3 is CAWRAGNYGYTF. The CDR3 region has the DNA TGTGCCTGGAGGGCGGGGAACTATGGCTACACCTTC.

This chain joins TRBV6-1 and TRBJ1-1; 7 bases line up with TRBD1. The CDR3 loop spans 14 amino acids. The germline CDR1 and CDR2 sequences are MNHNS and SASEGT. V gave up 8 bases and J gave up 3 bases; unmatched junction bases: 9. The CDR3 sequence is CASGGTGEDTEAFF. The CDR3 DNA reads as TGTGCCAGCGGAGGAACAGGGGAGGACACTGAAGCTTTCTTT.

This clone was recorded a few times. In DNA, the CDR3 is TGCAGCGGGGGGCTGGGACCCCAAGAGACCCAGTACTTC. It specifies CSGGLGPQETQYF. This rearrangement joins TRBV29-1 to TRBJ2-5; a possible D gene is TRBD1 (6 bases). This CDR3 is 13 amino acids long. Germline CDR1 and CDR2: SQVTM and ANQGSEA. The V end lost 7 bases, the J end lost 1 base, and 13 bases lay between the germline ends.

The gene calls are TRBV11-2 and TRBJ2-3; 10 bases line up with TRBD2. Germline loops: CDR1 SGHAT, CDR2 FQNNGV. The CDR3 runs to 14 residues. The V segment lost 4 bases and the J segment 4 bases; nucleotides outside the gene matches: 2. The CDR3: CASSSGLAADTQYF. The CDR3, as DNA: TGTGCCAGCAGCTCCGGACTAGCGGCAGATACGCAGTATTTT.

This clone was counted between two and nine times. The gene calls are TRBV2 and TRBJ2-2; TRBD1 matches at 7 bases. In germline, CDR1 is SNHLY, CDR2 FYNNEI. V shed 7 bases and J 3 bases; nucleotides not matched to a gene: 5. This CDR3 has 14 amino acids. CDR3 in amino acids: CASIETGHTGELFF. As DNA, the CDR3 is TGTGCCAGCATAGAGACAGGGCACACCGGGGAGCTGTTTTTT.

V is TRBV19 and J is TRBJ2-7, with D maybe TRBD1 (6 bases). The CDR3 consists of 15 residues. Germline loops: CDR1 LNHDA, CDR2 SQIVND (reference sequence). V was pared by 5 bases and J by 1 base, with 15 bases between. CDR3 protein: CASSLRTVPSYEQYF. CDR3 bases: TGTGCCAGTAGTCTAAGGACAGTCCCTTCCTACGAGCAGTACTTC.

Comments on this clone: At one end, the junction sequence differs from germline, possibly due to a read error. This chain connects TRBV7-3 to TRBJ1-1; no definite D call. Per the germline V gene, CDR1 is SGHTA and CDR2 is FQGTGA. CDR3 size: 13 residues. In DNA, the CDR3 is TGTGCCAGCAGTTTAAGACAGAACACTGAAGCTTTCTTT. Its protein is CASSLRQNTEAFF.

The chain joins TRBV28 to TRBJ2-7; D may be TRBD1 (5 bases). Germline V gives CDR1 MDHEN, CDR2 SYDVKM. The CDR3 length is 14 residues. Trimming left V 7 bases short and J 2 bases short, with 15 bases between. In DNA, the CDR3 is TGTGCCAGCATCTCTCGAGACAGTACCTACGAGCAGTACTTC. Translated: CASISRDSTYEQYF.

V usage is TRBV10-3 and J usage is TRBJ2-7; no firm D call. V gave up 0 bases and J gave up 4 bases, with 7 bases separating them. Germline values: CDR1 ENHRY, CDR2 SYGVKD. The CDR3 totals 13 residues. The DNA of the CDR3 is TGTGCCATCAGTGAGTCGCTGAGTTACGAGCAGTACTTC. Translation: CAISESLSYEQYF.

The chain combines TRBV7-9 with TRBJ2-4; 9 nucleotides agree with TRBD2. J gave up 6 bases and V 7 bases, and 10 bases lay outside the gene matches. Germline V gives CDR1 SEHNR, CDR2 FQNEAQ (reference sequence). This CDR3 comprises 15 residues. CDR3 sequence: CASNPGAGGPNIQYF. CDR3 DNA: TGTGCCAGCAACCCGGGTGCGGGAGGGCCAAACATTCAGTACTTC.

This clone was detected a few times. V is TRBV5-1 and J is TRBJ2-3; D uncertain. Germline loops: CDR1 SGHRS, CDR2 YFSETQ. V was pared by 0 bases and J by 6 bases, with 5 bases between. This CDR3 region has 12 residues. The CDR3 bases are TGCGCCAGCAGCTTGGTCCTGGATACGCAGTATTTT. Protein product: CASSLVLDTQYF.

Points on this clone: The germline gene is not matched at one end of the junction; a read error may be the cause. The chain is built from TRBV6-5 and TRBJ2-5, with 9 nucleotides matching TRBD2. Germline loops: CDR1 MNHEY, CDR2 SVGAGI. The CDR3 sequence is 15 residues long. The CDR3 DNA follows: TGTGCCAGCAGTCTTAGCGGGAGCGGAGGGGAGAGCCAGTACTTC. As protein: CASSLSGSGGESQYF.

This clone was found a few times. V gene TRBV5-1 combines with J gene TRBJ1-1; D is ambiguous. This CDR3 is built from 12 residues. Looked up from germline, CDR1 is SGHRS and CDR2 is YFSETQ. V lost 5 bases to trimming and J lost 4 bases, with 9 bases between them. This CDR3 is CASRVSGTEAFF. The CDR3 nucleotides read TGCGCCAGCAGGGTGTCGGGCACTGAAGCTTTCTTT.

CDR3 amino acids: CASSIWDTQGDTQYF. DNA for the CDR3: TGTGCCAGTAGTATCTGGGACACCCAAGGGGATACGCAGTATTTT. The chain employs TRBV19 and TRBJ2-3, with a weak D call TRBD1 (6 bases). The CDR3 consists of 15 residues. V was cut by 3 bases and J by 6 bases, with 16 bases left in between. The V gene's germline CDR1 is LNHDA and CDR2 SQIVND (reference sequence).

V is TRBV29-1 and J is TRBJ1-5, with D possibly being TRBD1 (6 bases). This CDR3 has 13 residues. Trimming left V 5 bases short and J 3 bases short, with 11 bases between. From germline, CDR1 is SQVTM and CDR2 ANQGSEA. DNA of the CDR3: TGCAGCGTTAGCCGGGACAACAATCAGCCCCAGCATTTT. This sequence encodes CSVSRDNNQPQHF.

The genes are TRBV5-4 and TRBJ2-5, with 12 bases aligning to TRBD2. V dropped 3 bases and J dropped 4; count of bases not matched to a gene: 4. Looked up from germline, CDR1 is SGHNT and CDR2 is YYREEE (reference sequence). This CDR3 has 15 residues. The CDR3 coding sequence is TGTGCCAGCAGCTCCCGACTAGCGGGAGCAGAGACCCAGTACTTC. Protein product: CASSSRLAGAETQYF.

The CDR3 DNA reads TGTGCCAGCAGCGACGCGGGAGGGAGAACAGATACGCAGTATTTT. Protein sequence: CASSDAGGRTDTQYF. The chain employs TRBV9 and TRBJ2-3; 9 bases fit TRBD2. The V segment lost 3 bases and the J segment 3 bases; nucleotides outside the gene matches: 5. The CDR3 spans 15 residues. Germline CDR1 and CDR2: SGDLS and YYNGEE. The entire variable domain, with the rest obtained from reference TRBV9 and TRBJ2-3, is as follows: DSGVTQTPKHLITATGQRVTLRCSPRSGDLSVYWYQQSLDQGLQFLIQYYNGEERAKGNILERFSAQQFPDLHSELNLSSLELGDSALYFCASSDAGGRTDTQYFGPGTRLTVL.

The gene calls are TRBV4-1 and TRBJ2-7; D is possibly TRBD2 (7 bases). The CDR3 consists of 17 residues. Trimming removed 5 bases at V and 3 bases at J, with 23 bases between. Germline V gene sequence: CDR1 MGHRA, CDR2 YSYEKL. The DNA of the CDR3 is TGCGCCAGCAGCTATGGGGGGGGCCCCACAGGAGTCTACGAGCAGTACTTC. Translation gives CASSYGGGPTGVYEQYF.